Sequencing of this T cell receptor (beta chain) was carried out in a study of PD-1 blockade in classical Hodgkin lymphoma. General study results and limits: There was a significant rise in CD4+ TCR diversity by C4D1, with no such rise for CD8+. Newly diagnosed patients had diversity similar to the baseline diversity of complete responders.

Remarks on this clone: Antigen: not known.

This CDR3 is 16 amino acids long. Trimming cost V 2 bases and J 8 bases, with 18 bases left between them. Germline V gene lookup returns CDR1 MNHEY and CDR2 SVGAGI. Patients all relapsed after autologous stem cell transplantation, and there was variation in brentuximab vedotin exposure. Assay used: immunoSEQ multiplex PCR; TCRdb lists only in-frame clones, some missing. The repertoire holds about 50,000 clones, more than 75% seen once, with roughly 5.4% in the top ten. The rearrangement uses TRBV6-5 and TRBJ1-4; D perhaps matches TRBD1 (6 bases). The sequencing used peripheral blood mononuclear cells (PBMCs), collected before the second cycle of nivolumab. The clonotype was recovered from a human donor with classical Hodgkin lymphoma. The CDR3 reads CASSYTSAGAEEKLFF. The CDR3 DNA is TGTGCCAGCAGTTACACTTCGGCAGGGGCGGAGGAAAAACTGTTTTTT.